What follows describes a single T cell receptor (beta chain). Per the original data handling: How many nucleated cells were present was estimated from reference gene primer amplification. Clones were sequenced by immunoSEQ multiplex PCR, and TCRdb holds only the in-frame ones, with some missing. V, J and clone size are those of that table, while D and trimming were read from the DNA. The sample lists more than 200,000 clones; approximately 90% were seen once. Germline V CDR1 and CDR2: MNHEY, SVGAGI. The CDR3 extends over 14 amino acids. Trimming took off 6 bases at V and 4 bases at J, with 15 bases between the two ends. This sample is part of a study of blood T cell repertoires in COVID-19. Study-wide context: Whether acute or convalescent, the COVID-19 samples came from the United States, Italy and Spain. The cDNA or gDNA used as material had been derived from T cells, B-cell-depleted T cells, or PBMCs.

Sequencing was carried out using peripheral blood. V gene TRBV6-5 combines with J gene TRBJ1-2; perhaps TRBD1 as D (6 bases). The origin of this receptor is a man aged 35-49 years with acute or convalescent COVID-19. This CDR3 reads CASRKGGYGYGYTF. The DNA of the CDR3 is TGTGCCAGCAGGAAAGGGGGATATGGCTATGGCTACACCTTC.